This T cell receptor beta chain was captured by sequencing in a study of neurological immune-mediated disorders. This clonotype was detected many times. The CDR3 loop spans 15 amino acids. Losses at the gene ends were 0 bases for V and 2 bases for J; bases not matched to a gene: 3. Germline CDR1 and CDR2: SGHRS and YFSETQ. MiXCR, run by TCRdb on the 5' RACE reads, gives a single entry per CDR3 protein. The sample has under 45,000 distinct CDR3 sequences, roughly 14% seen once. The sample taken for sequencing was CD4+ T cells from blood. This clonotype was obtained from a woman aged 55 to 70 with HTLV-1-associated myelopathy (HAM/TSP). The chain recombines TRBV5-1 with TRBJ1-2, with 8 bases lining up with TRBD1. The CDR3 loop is CASSLDRGGNYGYTF. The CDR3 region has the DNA TGCGCCAGCAGCTTGGACAGGGGGGGGAACTATGGCTACACCTTC.